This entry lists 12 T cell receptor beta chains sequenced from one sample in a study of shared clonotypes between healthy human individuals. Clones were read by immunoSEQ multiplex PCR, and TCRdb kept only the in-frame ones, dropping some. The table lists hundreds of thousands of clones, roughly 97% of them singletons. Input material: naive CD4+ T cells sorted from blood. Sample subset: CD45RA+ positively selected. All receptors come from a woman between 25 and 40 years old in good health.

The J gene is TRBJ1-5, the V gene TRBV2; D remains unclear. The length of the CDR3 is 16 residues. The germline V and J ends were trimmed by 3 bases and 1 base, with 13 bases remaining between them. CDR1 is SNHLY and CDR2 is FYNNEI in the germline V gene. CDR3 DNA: TGTGCCAGCAGTGAGAATCGGGGATTCAGCAATCAGCCCCAGCATTTT. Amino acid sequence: CASSENRGFSNQPQHF.

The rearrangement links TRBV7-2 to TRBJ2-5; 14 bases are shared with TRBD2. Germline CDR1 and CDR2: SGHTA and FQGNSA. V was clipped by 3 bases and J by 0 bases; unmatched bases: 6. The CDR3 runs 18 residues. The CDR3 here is CASSFRLAGGPDQETQYF. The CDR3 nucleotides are TGTGCCAGCAGCTTTCGACTAGCGGGAGGGCCAGACCAAGAGACCCAGTACTTC.

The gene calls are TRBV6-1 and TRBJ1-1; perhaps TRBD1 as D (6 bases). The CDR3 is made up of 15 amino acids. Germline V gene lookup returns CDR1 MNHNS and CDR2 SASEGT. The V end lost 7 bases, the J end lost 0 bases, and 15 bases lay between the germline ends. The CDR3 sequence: CASTRGDDLNTEAFF. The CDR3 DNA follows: TGTGCCAGCACTAGGGGGGACGATCTGAACACTGAAGCTTTCTTT.

CDR3 protein: CATRGAGAPYEQFF. The CDR3 DNA is TGTGCCACCAGGGGCGCGGGAGCGCCATACGAGCAGTTCTTC. The rearrangement links TRBV28 to TRBJ2-1; D might be TRBD2 (7 bases). From germline, CDR1 is MDHEN and CDR2 SYDVKM. The CDR3 has 14 amino acids. The V gene lost 10 bases and the J gene lost 10 bases, with 23 bases spanning the gap.

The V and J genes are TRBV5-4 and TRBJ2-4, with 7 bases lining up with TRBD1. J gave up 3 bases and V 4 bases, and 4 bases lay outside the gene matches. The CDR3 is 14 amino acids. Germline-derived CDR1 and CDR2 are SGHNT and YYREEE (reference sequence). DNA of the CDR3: TGTGCCAGCAGCCGCGCAGGGGGCAAAAACATTCAGTACTTC. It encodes CASSRAGGKNIQYF.

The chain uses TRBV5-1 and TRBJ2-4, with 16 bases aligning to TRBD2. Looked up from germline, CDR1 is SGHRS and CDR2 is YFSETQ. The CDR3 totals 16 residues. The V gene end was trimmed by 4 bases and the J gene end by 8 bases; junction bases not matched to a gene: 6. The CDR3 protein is CASSTGLAGGLDIQYF. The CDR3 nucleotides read TGCGCCAGCAGCACGGGACTAGCGGGAGGGCTGGACATTCAGTACTTC. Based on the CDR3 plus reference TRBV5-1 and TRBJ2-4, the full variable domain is KAGVTQTPRYLIKTRGQQVTLSCSPISGHRSVSWYQQTPGQGLQFLFEYFSETQRNKGNFPGRFSGRQFSNSRSEMNVSTLELGDSALYLCASSTGLAGGLDIQYFGAGTRLSVL.

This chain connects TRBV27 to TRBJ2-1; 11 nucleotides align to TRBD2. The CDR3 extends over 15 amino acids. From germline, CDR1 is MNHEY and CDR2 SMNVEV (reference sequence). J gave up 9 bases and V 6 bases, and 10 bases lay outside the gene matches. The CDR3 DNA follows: TGTGCCAGCAGAAGGCTAGCGGGAGGAGAAGGTGAGCAGTTCTTC. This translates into CASRRLAGGEGEQFF.

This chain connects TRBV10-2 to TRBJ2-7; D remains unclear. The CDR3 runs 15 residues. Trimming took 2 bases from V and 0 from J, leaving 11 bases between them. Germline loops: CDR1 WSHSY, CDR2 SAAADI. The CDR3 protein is CASSEPKSISYEQYF. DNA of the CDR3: TGCGCCAGCAGTGAGCCAAAGTCCATCTCCTACGAGCAGTACTTC.

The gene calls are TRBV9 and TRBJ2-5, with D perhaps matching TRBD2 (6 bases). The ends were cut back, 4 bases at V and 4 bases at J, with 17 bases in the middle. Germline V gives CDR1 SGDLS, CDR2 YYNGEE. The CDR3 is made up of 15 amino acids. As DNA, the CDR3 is TGTGCCAGCAGCCCCCAAGCCGGGCGGGGAGAGACCCAGTACTTC. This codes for CASSPQAGRGETQYF.

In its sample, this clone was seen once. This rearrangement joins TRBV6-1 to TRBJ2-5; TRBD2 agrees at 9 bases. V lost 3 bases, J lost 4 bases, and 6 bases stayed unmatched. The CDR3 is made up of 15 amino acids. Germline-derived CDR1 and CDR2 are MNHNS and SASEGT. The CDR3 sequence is CASSDWREGPETQYF. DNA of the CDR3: TGTGCCAGCAGTGATTGGCGGGAGGGCCCAGAGACCCAGTACTTC.

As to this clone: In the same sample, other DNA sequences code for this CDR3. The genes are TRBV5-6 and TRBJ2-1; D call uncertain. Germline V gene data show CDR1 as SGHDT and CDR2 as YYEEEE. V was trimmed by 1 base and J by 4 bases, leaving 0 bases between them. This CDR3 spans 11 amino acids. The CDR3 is CASSLYNEQFF. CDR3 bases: TGTGCCAGCAGCTTGTACAATGAGCAGTTCTTC.

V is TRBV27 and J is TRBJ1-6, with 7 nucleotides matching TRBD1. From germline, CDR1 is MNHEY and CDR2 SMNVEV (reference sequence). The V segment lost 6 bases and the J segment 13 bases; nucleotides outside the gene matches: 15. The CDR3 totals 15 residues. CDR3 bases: TGTGCCAGCAGGCACCGGGACAGACACGTTCAGCCCCTCCACTTT. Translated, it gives CASRHRDRHVQPLHF.